The sequence of this T cell receptor beta chain was determined in a study of STAT5B mutations in CD4+ large granular lymphocyte leukemia. The protocol was immunoSEQ multiplex PCR, while the TCRdb copy is restricted to in-frame clones and leaves out a portion. The data hold approximately 33,000 clones, with approximately 88% observed a single time. From germline, CDR1 is SGHRS and CDR2 YFSETQ. The CDR3 spans 13 residues. Deletions cut 0 bases from V and 6 bases from J, with 10 bases between. The chain employs TRBV5-1 and TRBJ2-7; maybe TRBD2 (6 bases). Sequenced input: CD4+ T cells from blood buffy coats. The TCR comes from a human donor in good health. The CDR3 protein is CASSLAGSPEQYF. CDR3 coding DNA: TGCGCCAGCAGCTTGGCCGGGAGCCCCGAGCAGTACTTC.